These 3 T cell receptor beta chains were all obtained from the same sample, sequenced in a study of identical twins. TCRdb analysed the 5' RACE reads with MiXCR anew, one entry per CDR3 protein. Found here are a few hundred thousand distinct CDR3 sequences, about a fifth of them singletons; the top ten hold roughly 12%. Sequencing was done on a sample of naive T cells sorted from blood. Receptor source: a man between 45 and 60 years old in good health.

The chain is built from TRBV27 and TRBJ1-5; D is ambiguous. The germline V and J ends were trimmed by 3 bases and 4 bases, with 7 bases remaining between them. The CDR3 extends over 13 amino acids. The germline CDR1 and CDR2 sequences are MNHEY and SMNVEV (reference sequence). The CDR3 DNA reads as TGTGCCAGCAGTTTTCTGGGGAATCAGCCCCAGCATTTT. Its translation is CASSFLGNQPQHF.

This clonotype was seen only a few times. The chain employs TRBV5-1 and TRBJ2-5, with 9 bases fitting TRBD1. Losses at the gene ends were 2 bases for V and 4 bases for J; bases not matched to a gene: 6. Looked up from germline, CDR1 is SGHRS and CDR2 is YFSETQ. The CDR3 runs to 15 residues. CDR3 amino acids: CASSLTGGWGETQYF. Here the CDR3 DNA reads TGCGCCAGCAGCTTAACAGGGGGCTGGGGAGAGACCCAGTACTTC.

This clonotype was seen a single time. This chain uses TRBV7-6 with TRBJ2-5, with D perhaps matching TRBD2 (6 bases). Germline V lookup: CDR1 SGHVS, CDR2 FNYEAQ. The CDR3 spans 14 residues. V lost 5 bases to trimming and J lost 3 bases, with 13 bases between them. In nucleotides, the CDR3 is TGTGCCAGCAGCCCCTTGGAGGGCAAAGAGACCCAGTACTTC. Translation: CASSPLEGKETQYF.